This TCR beta chain was recovered during a study of monozygotic twins with inflammatory bowel disease. CDR3 length: 16 amino acids. Germline CDR1 and CDR2: LGHNA and YNFKEQ. Using the 5' RACE reads, TCRdb records one entry per CDR3 protein without DNA. The table gives roughly 140,000 distinct CDR3 sequences; the top ten clones make up around 2.5% of it. V usage is TRBV4-2 and J usage is TRBJ2-3; TCRdb indicates TRBD1, and absent DNA this call remains unverified. The source of this sequence is a human donor with ulcerative colitis or Crohn's disease, or a healthy co-twin of an affected twin (not recorded which). Sequenced input: blood. CDR3 protein: CASSHLGQSSTDTQYF.